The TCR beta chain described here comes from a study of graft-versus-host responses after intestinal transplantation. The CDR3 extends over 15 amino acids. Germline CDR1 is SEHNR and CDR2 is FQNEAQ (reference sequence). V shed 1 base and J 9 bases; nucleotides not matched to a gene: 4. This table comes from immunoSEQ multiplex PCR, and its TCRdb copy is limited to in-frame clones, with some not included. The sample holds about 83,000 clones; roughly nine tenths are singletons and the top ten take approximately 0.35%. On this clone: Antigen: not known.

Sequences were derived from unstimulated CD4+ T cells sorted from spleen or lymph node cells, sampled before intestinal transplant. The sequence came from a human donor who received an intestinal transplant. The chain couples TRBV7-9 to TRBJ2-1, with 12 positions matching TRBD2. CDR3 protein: CASSLELAGGGEQFF. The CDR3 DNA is TGTGCCAGCAGCTTAGAACTAGCGGGGGGCGGTGAGCAGTTCTTC.